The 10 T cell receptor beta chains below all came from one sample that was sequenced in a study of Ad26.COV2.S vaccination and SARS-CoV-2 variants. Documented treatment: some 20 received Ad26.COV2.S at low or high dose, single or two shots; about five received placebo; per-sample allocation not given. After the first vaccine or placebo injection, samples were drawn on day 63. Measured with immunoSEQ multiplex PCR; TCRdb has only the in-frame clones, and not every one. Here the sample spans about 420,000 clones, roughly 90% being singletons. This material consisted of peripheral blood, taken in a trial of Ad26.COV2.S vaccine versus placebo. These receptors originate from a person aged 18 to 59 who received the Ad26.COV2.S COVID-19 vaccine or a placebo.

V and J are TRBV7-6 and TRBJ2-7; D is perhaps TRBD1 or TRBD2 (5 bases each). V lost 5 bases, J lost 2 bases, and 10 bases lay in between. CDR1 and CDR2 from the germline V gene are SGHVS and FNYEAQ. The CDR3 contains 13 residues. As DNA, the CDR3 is TGTGCCAGCAGCCGGGACCGAGCCTACGAGCAGTACTTC. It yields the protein CASSRDRAYEQYF.

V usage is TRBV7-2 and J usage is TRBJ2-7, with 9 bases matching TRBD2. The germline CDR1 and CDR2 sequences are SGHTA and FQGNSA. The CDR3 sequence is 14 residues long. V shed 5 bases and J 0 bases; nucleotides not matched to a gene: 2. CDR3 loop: CASSRGGASYEQYF. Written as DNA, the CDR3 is TGTGCCAGCAGCCGCGGGGGGGCCTCCTACGAGCAGTACTTC.

CDR3 sequence: CASAPGASGVETQYF. CDR3 nucleotide sequence: TGTGCTAGTGCCCCCGGAGCTAGCGGGGTGGAGACCCAGTACTTC. V is TRBV12-5 and J is TRBJ2-5; 9 nucleotides agree with TRBD2. Germline CDR1 reads LGHNT; CDR2 reads FRNRAP. The V gene end was trimmed by 7 bases and the J gene end by 5 bases; junction bases not matched to a gene: 11. The CDR3 contains 15 residues.

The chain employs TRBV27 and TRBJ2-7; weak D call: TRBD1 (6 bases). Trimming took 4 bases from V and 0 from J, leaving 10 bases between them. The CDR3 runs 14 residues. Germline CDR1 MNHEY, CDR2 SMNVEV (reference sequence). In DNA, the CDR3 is TGTGCCAGCAGTTCCCGGGACAACTCCTACGAGCAGTACTTC. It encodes CASSSRDNSYEQYF.

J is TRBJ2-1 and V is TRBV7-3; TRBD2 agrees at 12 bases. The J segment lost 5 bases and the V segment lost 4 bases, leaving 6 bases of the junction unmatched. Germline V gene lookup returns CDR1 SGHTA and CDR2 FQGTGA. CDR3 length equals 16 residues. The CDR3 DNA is TGTGCCAGCAGCTCTTCACGGACTAGCGGGAACAATGAGCAGTTCTTC. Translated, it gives CASSSSRTSGNNEQFF.

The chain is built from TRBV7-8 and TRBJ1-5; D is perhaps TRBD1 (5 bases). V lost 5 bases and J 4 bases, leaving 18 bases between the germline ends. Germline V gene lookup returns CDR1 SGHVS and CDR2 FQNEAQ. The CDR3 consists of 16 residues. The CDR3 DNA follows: TGTGCCAGCAGCAAAATGGGTCCGGGGGGGAATCAGCCCCAGCATTTT. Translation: CASSKMGPGGNQPQHF.

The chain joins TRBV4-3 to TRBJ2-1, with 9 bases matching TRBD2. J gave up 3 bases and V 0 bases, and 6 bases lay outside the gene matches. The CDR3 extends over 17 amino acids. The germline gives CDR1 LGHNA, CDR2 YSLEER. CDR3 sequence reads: CASSQDLERGVYNEQFF. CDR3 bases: TGCGCCAGCAGCCAAGATCTGGAGCGGGGGGTCTACAATGAGCAGTTCTTC.

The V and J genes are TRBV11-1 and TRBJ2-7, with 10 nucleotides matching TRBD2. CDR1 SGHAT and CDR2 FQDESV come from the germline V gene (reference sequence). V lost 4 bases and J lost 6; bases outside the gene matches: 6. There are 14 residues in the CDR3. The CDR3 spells CASSYQRGGSEQYF. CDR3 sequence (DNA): TGTGCCAGCAGCTACCAGCGGGGGGGATCCGAGCAGTACTTC.

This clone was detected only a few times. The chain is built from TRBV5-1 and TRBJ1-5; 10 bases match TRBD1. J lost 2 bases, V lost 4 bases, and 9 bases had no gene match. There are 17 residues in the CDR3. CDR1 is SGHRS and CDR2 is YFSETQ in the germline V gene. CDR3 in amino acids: CASSPGFGTGGNQPQHF. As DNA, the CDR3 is TGCGCCAGCAGCCCGGGCTTCGGGACAGGGGGCAATCAGCCCCAGCATTTT.

DNA of the CDR3: TGTGCCAGTAGTAGCGGGGGATTCTCCTACAATGAGCAGTTCTTC. As protein: CASSSGGFSYNEQFF. The chain links TRBV19 to TRBJ2-1; TRBD2 aligns across 7 bases. Germline CDR1 reads LNHDA; CDR2 reads SQIVND (reference sequence). This CDR3 contains 15 residues. The ends lost 4 bases at V and 0 bases at J; junction bases unmatched: 3.